A selection of T cell receptor beta chains follows, all from one sample in a study of CD8+ T cells in alopecia areata. TCRdb keeps only in-frame clones here, not all; method: immunoSEQ multiplex PCR. The table lists 150,000 to 200,000 clones, 45% to 65% of them singletons. Sequencing used CD4+ T cells sorted from blood, obtained at week 4, from a patient treated with tofacitinib. The receptors here all came from a human donor with alopecia areata. Both conserved end residues are part of each CDR3. D genes are given only for firm matches. Part of the rows lack a size; the others show once, few, many or a class for expanded clones.

TRBV25-1	NA	NA	TRBJ1-1	CASSESLTRTEAFF	TGTGCCAGCAGTGAATCCCTGACACGAACTGAAGCTTTCTTT
TRBV5-4	NA	NA	TRBJ1-4	CASSFGGATNEKLFF	TGTGCCAGCAGCTTCGGGGGCGCAACTAATGAAAAACTGTTTTTT
TRBV6-1	TRBD1	once	TRBJ1-5	CASGDREIQPQHF	TGTGCCAGCGGGGACAGGGAAATTCAGCCCCAGCATTTT
TRBV30	NA	NA	TRBJ2-7	CAWSHYEQYF	TGTGCCTGGAGCCACTACGAGCAGTACTTC
TRBV29-1	NA	once	TRBJ2-3	CSVEVRRVASTDTQYF	TGCAGCGTTGAAGTAAGGAGGGTAGCAAGCACAGATACGCAGTATTTT
TRBV30	NA	few	TRBJ2-7	CAWSEGEYEQYF	TGTGCCTGGAGTGAAGGGGAGTACGAGCAGTACTTC
TRBV11-2	TRBD2	NA	TRBJ2-7	CASRRSGGLPYEQYF	TGTGCCAGCAGGCGGAGCGGGGGCCTTCCCTACGAGCAGTACTTC
TRBV4-2	NA	NA	TRBJ2-1	CASSHPGGPHNEQFF	TGTGCCAGCAGCCATCCTGGAGGCCCCCACAATGAGCAGTTCTTC
TRBV5-6	TRBD2	NA	TRBJ2-6	CASSLVAGSGSGANVLTF	TGTGCCAGCAGCTTGGTAGCGGGATCGGGCTCTGGGGCCAACGTCCTGACTTTC
TRBV5-1	TRBD1	NA	TRBJ1-4	CASSRGDSATNEKLFF	TGCGCCAGCAGCCGGGGGGACAGTGCAACTAATGAAAAACTGTTTTTT
TRBV5-8	TRBD1	NA	TRBJ2-3	CASSQRTGGADTQYF	TGTGCCAGCAGCCAAAGGACAGGGGGCGCAGATACGCAGTATTTT
TRBV25-1	TRBD1	NA	TRBJ2-7	CASRETGWSYEQYF	TGTGCCAGCAGGGAGACAGGGTGGTCCTACGAGCAGTACTTC
TRBV30	NA	NA	TRBJ2-5	CAWSDRVGETQYF	TGTGCCTGGAGTGACAGGGTGGGAGAGACCCAGTACTTC
TRBV29-1	TRBD2	NA	TRBJ2-1	CSVESSGGGEQFF	TGCAGCGTTGAGAGTAGCGGGGGGGGTGAGCAGTTCTTC
TRBV2	NA	few	TRBJ2-3	CASRVADTQYF	TGTGCCAGCAGAGTGGCAGATACGCAGTATTTT
TRBV25-1	TRBD1	few	TRBJ2-3	CASSDSDRGLDTQYF	TGTGCCAGCAGTGATTCGGACAGGGGGCTGGATACGCAGTATTTT
TRBV30	NA	NA	TRBJ2-7	CAGGTFYEQYF	TGTGCCGGCGGGACCTTCTACGAGCAGTACTTC
TRBV15	NA	NA	TRBJ1-5	CATSRERQPQHF	TGTGCCACCAGCAGAGAGAGGCAACCCCAGCATTTT
TRBV7-9	NA	few	TRBJ1-2	CASSKGGQPNYGYTF	TGTGCCAGCAGCAAAGGGGGACAACCAAACTATGGCTACACCTTC
TRBV30	NA	few	TRBJ2-5	CAWNVGGHETQYF	TGTGCCTGGAACGTGGGCGGCCACGAGACCCAGTACTTC
TRBV29-1	NA	few	TRBJ1-2	CSVERVGYTF	TGCAGCGTTGAAAGGGTTGGCTACACCTTC
TRBV30	NA	NA	TRBJ1-6	CAWSAPFGGNSPLHF	TGTGCCTGGAGTGCCCCGTTTGGGGGAAATTCACCCCTCCACTTT